Sequencing of this T cell receptor (beta chain) was carried out in a study of blood T cells in healthy people across ages (dated by TCRdb to 2015 to 2017). Regarding the complete study: Template switching captured roughly one uniquely barcoded TCR beta cDNA molecule per two T cells in model experiments. The study measured age-related changes in TCR beta repertoire diversity using deep sequencing normalized with unique cDNA molecular identifiers. Four age groups were formed from the donors: young (average 16 years), middle-aged (just under 40), aged (62) and long-lived (about 80). To avoid experimental bias, donors of different ages were randomly spread across the sequencing lanes. For two donors (one aged 18 to 30 and one aged 80 or older), the study analyzed two additional independent replicas of 1 million unique cDNA reads from the same blood draw. The full study reports these points: There was a strong correlation between observed TCR beta diversity and the percentage of naive T cells measured by flow cytometry. Because profiling used bulk unsorted PBMCs, naive and antigen-experienced compartments could not be compared conclusively. The long-lived group showed more naive CD4+ T cells, fewer expanded clones and increased TCR diversity than the aged group, suggesting age selection. Observed TCR beta diversity per million T cells fell roughly linearly with age, and a significant reduction was already apparent by age around 40. Total diversity estimates from one million sequenced T cells were considered lower bounds and underestimates. Because donor CMV infection status was unknown, age-related changes in expanded clonotypes were potentially confounded.

The donors were 40 or so Caucasian individuals from Russia, aged roughly 6 to 100 years, who were systemically healthy. Each donor gave roughly 11 milliliters of peripheral blood, drawn into EDTA-treated Vacutainer tubes. Ficoll-Paque density-gradient centrifugation was used to isolate PBMCs, with at least 6.5 million per sample. Total RNA was extracted from PBMCs with Trizol reagent, with at least 6 micrograms obtained per sample. For every donor, an aliquot of PBMCs went through flow cytometry to measure the percentages of naive CD45RAhigh/CD27high T cells. This clonotype was seen more than once but under ten times. Its antigen target is currently unknown. The junction does not match germline at one end; this may be a read error. Libraries were made using 5' RACE. The data were produced on an Illumina HiSeq 2500. The second PCR ran for roughly 7 to 11 cycles and used a J-beta primer mix along with a sample-barcoded 5' primer. Each TCR beta cDNA molecule received a unique molecular identifier from a template-switch 5' adaptor carrying 12 random nucleotides. At least 2.5 million CDR3-containing paired-end reads were obtained from each sample. First-strand cDNA was synthesized from all RNA with the Mint cDNA synthesis kit, primed by a TRBC-specific oligonucleotide. All cDNA was treated with uracil-DNA glycosylase and then went through a first 18-cycle PCR with the universal primers M1SS and BC2_uni_R. On the study's bioinformatics: For normalization, 1 million high-quality reads, each with a distinct molecular identifier, were randomly selected from each sample. Reads sharing molecular identifiers were discarded rather than binned into consensus sequences. MiTCR, run with a Q25 quality threshold and the strictest error-elimination algorithm, handled CDR3 identification, clonotype clustering and error correction. A nonparametric unseen species model with Euler transformation was used to estimate lower-bound total TCR beta diversity. TCRdb itself trimmed the public reads at Q25 with fastp, ran MiXCR and retained productive beta chains. CDR3 protein duplicates are merged, each entry listing the most common genes and DNA. The V and J calls follow TCRdb's processing rather than the paper's. Within this sample are 1.5 million or so distinct CDR3 sequences, with 42% of them counted one time only. Clones ranked in the top ten supply 4% of the sample.

Reading from cysteine to phenylalanine, the CDR3 counts 18 amino acids. This entry keeps only the CDR3 DNA: 54 bases, framed from base 1. From the germline V gene, CDR1 is SQVTM and CDR2 is ANQGSEA. The chain couples TRBV29-1 to TRBJ1-5; confidence is insufficient to name the D gene. The sequencing input was blood. This clonotype originated in a woman between 18 and 29 years old in good health. The CDR3 reads CSLTEGGGQSNSNQPRHF. The DNA is TGCAGCCTAACCGAAGGCGGAGGGCAGAGTAATAGCAATCAGCCCCGGCATTTT.